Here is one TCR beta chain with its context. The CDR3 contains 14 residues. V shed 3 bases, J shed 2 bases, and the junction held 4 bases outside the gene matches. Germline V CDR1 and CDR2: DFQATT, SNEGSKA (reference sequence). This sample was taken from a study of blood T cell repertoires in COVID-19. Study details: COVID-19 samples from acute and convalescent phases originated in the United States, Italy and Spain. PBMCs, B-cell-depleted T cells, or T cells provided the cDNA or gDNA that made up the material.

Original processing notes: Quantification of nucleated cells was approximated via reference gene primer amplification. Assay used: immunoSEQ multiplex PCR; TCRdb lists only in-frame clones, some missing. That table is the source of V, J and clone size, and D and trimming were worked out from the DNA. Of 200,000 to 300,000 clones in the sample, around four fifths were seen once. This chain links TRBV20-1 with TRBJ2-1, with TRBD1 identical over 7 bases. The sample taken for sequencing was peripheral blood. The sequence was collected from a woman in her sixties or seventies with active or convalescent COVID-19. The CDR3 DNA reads TGCAGTGCTAGTGTTCAGGGGGCCTACAATGAGCAGTTCTTC. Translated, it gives CSASVQGAYNEQFF.